The clone carrying this TCR beta chain was observed a few times. CDR3 length: 14 residues. Germline CDR1 is SNHLY and CDR2 is FYNNEI. Trimming took 7 bases from V and 0 from J, leaving 10 bases between them. This entry comes from a study of CD8+ T cells in alopecia areata. As the sequencing template, cDNA was produced by extracting RNA and reverse transcribing it. This table comes from immunoSEQ multiplex PCR, and its TCRdb copy is limited to in-frame clones, with some not included. The table records under 150,000 clones, 56% of them present only once. Indicated treatment: oral pan-JAK inhibitor, 5-10 mg twice daily. Individuals with alopecia areata gave both lesional scalp punch biopsies and peripheral blood for collection.

Here the sequenced sample was CD4+ T cells sorted from blood, taken at week 24, from a patient treated with tofacitinib. This receptor was taken from a human donor with alopecia areata. The rearrangement links TRBV2 to TRBJ1-3; D uncertain. The CDR3 reads CASTPTTSGNTIYF. As DNA, the CDR3 is TGTGCCAGCACTCCGACGACCTCTGGAAACACCATATATTTT.